The subject of this entry is one T cell receptor beta chain. What it binds is not known. This specimen comes from a study of Ad26.COV2.S vaccination and SARS-CoV-2 variants. Study information: Ad26.COV2.S, an intramuscular injection, was given once or twice 56 days apart.

The treatment was: about 20 received Ad26.COV2.S at low or high dose, single or two shots; about 5 received placebo; per-sample allocation not given. Following the first vaccine or placebo injection, samples were taken on day 63. An Ad26 vector that expressed Wuhan-strain SARS-CoV-2 spike constituted the vaccine. Libraries were prepared by immunoSEQ multiplex PCR; TCRdb keeps only in-frame clonotypes and omits some of them. The profile shows some 340,000 clones, 70% to 90% of them singletons. V lost 5 bases and J lost 8; bases outside the gene matches: 9. The CDR3 is made up of 14 amino acids. Germline V gene sequence: CDR1 SGHVS, CDR2 FQNEAQ. Overall study results and limits: Those who received vaccine or placebo ended up with similar non-spike TCR breadth.

V usage is TRBV7-8 and J usage is TRBJ1-2; 9 bases fit TRBD1. This sample comprised peripheral blood, obtained in a trial of Ad26.COV2.S vaccine versus placebo. The receptor comes from a person between 18 and 65 years old who received the Ad26.COV2.S COVID-19 vaccine or a placebo. CDR3 DNA: TGTGCCAGCAGCCCCCGGGACAGGGCCGGGGGCTACACCTTC. This gives the protein CASSPRDRAGGYTF.